This T cell receptor (beta chain) comes out of a study of T cell responses to AZD1222 COVID-19 vaccine. Measured with immunoSEQ multiplex PCR; TCRdb has only the in-frame clones, and not every one. The sample holds roughly 99,000 clones, about 90% seen once. This clone was observed once. Trimming took off 3 bases at V and 0 bases at J, with 10 bases between the two ends. The CDR3 consists of 15 residues. CDR1 MGHRA and CDR2 YSYEKL come from the germline V gene. The source material was peripheral blood, sampled 28 days after the second AZD1222 dose. The receptor was derived from an adult who received the AZD1222 COVID-19 vaccine. This chain links TRBV4-1 with TRBJ2-3, with D maybe TRBD1 (5 bases). This CDR3 reads CASSQDILSTDTQYF. CDR3 bases: TGCGCCAGCAGCCAGGACATCCTGAGCACAGATACGCAGTATTTT.